This is a list of T cell receptor beta chains from one sample in a study of CD8 T cells in Susac syndrome. TCRdb called the immunoSEQ multiplex PCR reads again in MiXCR, with one record for every CDR3 protein. Of 150,000 to 200,000 distinct CDR3 sequences in the sample, more than 90% were seen once. Sequenced material: CD4+ T cells from PBMCs. Receptor source: a human donor with Susac syndrome. The CDR3 runs from the conserved cysteine through the conserved F or W. Each record gives: J gene, D gene, CDR3 length, V gene, clone size, CDR3 DNA, CDR3 protein. A D gene is named only where the DNA matches it firmly. Size values are once, few and many counts, or a class for expanded clones, and some rows have none.

j_gene: TRBJ2-7; d_gene: TRBD1; len: 13; v_gene: TRBV30; abundance: NA; CDR3nt: TGTGCCTGGAGTGTACAGGGGTTCAACGAGCAGTACTTC; CDR3aa: CAWSVQGFNEQYF
j_gene: TRBJ1-1; d_gene: NA; len: 12; v_gene: TRBV19; abundance: NA; CDR3nt: TGTGCCAGTAGTCCCGTGAACACTGAAGCTTTCTTT; CDR3aa: CASSPVNTEAFF
j_gene: TRBJ2-2; d_gene: TRBD1; len: 13; v_gene: TRBV9; abundance: NA; CDR3nt: TGTGCCACCAGGACAGGGAACACCGGGGAGCTGTTTTTT; CDR3aa: CATRTGNTGELFF
j_gene: TRBJ1-5; d_gene: TRBD1; len: 15; v_gene: TRBV25-1; abundance: once; CDR3nt: TGTGCCAGCAGCCAGGGGGGGACAGGAGGCCAGCCCCAGCATTTT; CDR3aa: CASSQGGTGGQPQHF
j_gene: TRBJ2-2; d_gene: NA; len: 11; v_gene: TRBV9; abundance: NA; CDR3nt: TGTGCCAGCAGCGCCTCAGGGGAGCTGTTTTTT; CDR3aa: CASSASGELFF
j_gene: TRBJ1-1; d_gene: NA; len: 15; v_gene: TRBV5-4; abundance: NA; CDR3nt: TGTGCCAGCAGCTTGGCTGCAGTGAGGAACACTGAAGCTTTCTTT; CDR3aa: CASSLAAVRNTEAFF
j_gene: TRBJ1-2; d_gene: NA; len: 13; v_gene: TRBV30; abundance: NA; CDR3nt: TGTGCCTGGAGTGTAGATCGGAGGGGCAGCTACACCTTC; CDR3aa: CAWSVDRRGSYTF
j_gene: TRBJ1-5; d_gene: NA; len: 17; v_gene: TRBV7-4; abundance: NA; CDR3nt: TGTGCCAGCAGCTTAGGTTGGGGAGCCAAAGATCATCAGCCCCAGCATTTT; CDR3aa: CASSLGWGAKDHQPQHF
j_gene: TRBJ1-2; d_gene: NA; len: 14; v_gene: TRBV28; abundance: NA; CDR3nt: TGTGCCAGCAGCCCTGAATCAGGGAGGAATGGCTACACCTTC; CDR3aa: CASSPESGRNGYTF
j_gene: TRBJ1-1; d_gene: NA; len: 14; v_gene: TRBV12-3/TRBV12-4; abundance: NA; CDR3nt: TGTGCCAGCACTCCGACAGGTTCACCTGGTGAAGCTTTCTTT; CDR3aa: CASTPTGSPGEAFF
j_gene: TRBJ2-5; d_gene: TRBD1; len: 14; v_gene: TRBV15; abundance: NA; CDR3nt: TGTGCCACCAGCCTAAACTCAGGGGGAGAGACCCAGTACTTC; CDR3aa: CATSLNSGGETQYF
j_gene: TRBJ2-7; d_gene: NA; len: 12; v_gene: TRBV20-1; abundance: NA; CDR3nt: TGCAGTGCAGAGACAGCTCTCTGGGAGCAGTACTTC; CDR3aa: CSAETALWEQYF
j_gene: TRBJ1-3; d_gene: NA; len: 15; v_gene: TRBV4-3; abundance: NA; CDR3nt: TGCGCCAGCAGCCTAAAGGCGTCCTCTGGAAACACCATATATTTT; CDR3aa: CASSLKASSGNTIYF
j_gene: TRBJ1-6; d_gene: NA; len: 15; v_gene: TRBV15; abundance: NA; CDR3nt: TGTGCCACCAGCAGAGGAGGGCAGATAGGTTCACCCCTCCACTTT; CDR3aa: CATSRGGQIGSPLHF
j_gene: TRBJ2-7; d_gene: NA; len: 13; v_gene: TRBV18; abundance: NA; CDR3nt: TGTGCCAGCTCACCAAAGACCTCCTACGAGCAGTACTTC; CDR3aa: CASSPKTSYEQYF
j_gene: TRBJ2-5; d_gene: NA; len: 14; v_gene: TRBV7-6; abundance: NA; CDR3nt: TGTGCCAGCAGCACGCTAGCGACTCTAGAGACCCAGTACTTC; CDR3aa: CASSTLATLETQYF
j_gene: TRBJ2-1; d_gene: TRBD2; len: 17; v_gene: TRBV12-3/TRBV12-4; abundance: NA; CDR3nt: TGTGCCAGCAGTTTAGTGGTAGGTGGAGCGGGGGGGAATGAGCAGTTCTTC; CDR3aa: CASSLVVGGAGGNEQFF
j_gene: TRBJ2-5; d_gene: TRBD2; len: 15; v_gene: TRBV4-3; abundance: NA; CDR3nt: TGCGCCAGCAGCCCACAGGGTAGCGGGGAAGAGACCCAGTACTTC; CDR3aa: CASSPQGSGEETQYF
j_gene: TRBJ2-4; d_gene: NA; len: 13; v_gene: TRBV4-3; abundance: NA; CDR3nt: TGCGCCAGCAGCCAAGGGGATGGAAACATTCAGTACTTC; CDR3aa: CASSQGDGNIQYF
j_gene: TRBJ2-5; d_gene: TRBD2; len: 12; v_gene: TRBV7-9; abundance: few; CDR3nt: TGTGCCAGCAGCCCGACTAGCGAGACCCAGTACTTC; CDR3aa: CASSPTSETQYF
j_gene: TRBJ1-6; d_gene: NA; len: 12; v_gene: TRBV5-1; abundance: NA; CDR3nt: TGCGCCAGCAGCTTAGGACAGACACCCCTCCACTTT; CDR3aa: CASSLGQTPLHF
j_gene: TRBJ1-2; d_gene: NA; len: 12; v_gene: TRBV3-1; abundance: NA; CDR3nt: TGTGCCAGCAGCCAAGGGGTTGGTGGCTACACCTTC; CDR3aa: CASSQGVGGYTF